Sequencing of this T cell receptor (beta chain) was carried out in a study of T cell changes during pregnancy in multiple sclerosis. Germline-derived CDR1 and CDR2 are SGHKS and YYEKEE (reference sequence). This CDR3 region has 14 residues. Trimming left V 4 bases short and J 2 bases short, with 10 bases between. Profiled with immunoSEQ multiplex PCR; TCRdb holds only in-frame clones, not every one. The sample consists of more than 55,000 clones, 80% to 90% of them appearing once. The sequences come from CD4+ T cells from peripheral blood mononuclear cells, collected in the third trimester of pregnancy. The receptor comes from a female donor with multiple sclerosis, enrolled in a pregnancy study. The chain recombines TRBV5-5 with TRBJ1-5, with D possibly matching TRBD1 (5 bases). CDR3 sequence (DNA): TGTGCCAGCAGCACCAGGGATGGCAATCAGCCCCAGCATTTT. Translation gives CASSTRDGNQPQHF.